The present TCR beta chain was sequenced within a study of T cell responses to AZD1222 COVID-19 vaccine (dated by TCRdb to about 2021). About the full investigation: TCR sequencing covered roughly 230 trial participants: 200 to 220 given two doses of AZD1222 and 26 given two doses of MenACWY control vaccine. Enrollment into the trials was organized by age into subgroups of 18-55, 56-69 and 70-plus years, and those subgroups contained roughly 150, 30 and 60 TCR-sequenced participants, respectively. Overall study outcomes, separate from this receptor: The 56-69-year group was small, and its depth increase did not reach significance, likely because of low power. CD4 TCRs associated with the vaccine covered the entire spike protein, and the dominant responses were in regions 160-218 and 743-854. Conclusions about previously exposed vaccinees are limited, since just 6 or 7 AZD1222 recipients were seropositive for SARS-CoV-2 at baseline. Participants were mostly white British and included more females than males, and it was suggested by the authors that clonal diversity may have been underestimated. Reportedly, close to half of the unique spike-specific TCRs recognized epitopes lying outside the regions that are mutated in the B.1.351 and B.1.1.7 variants. Spike-specific TCR breadth and depth rose significantly after two AZD1222 doses compared with day 0 and with MenACWY recipients. Because no samples from the day 14 peak response were available, repertoires could be characterized only after the peak T cell response.

To note about this clone: Its antigen is still unknown. No much larger clone exists at a distance of one base, and base qualities are not known.

Deletion took 3 bases off V and 2 bases off J, with a span of 10 bases between the germline ends. Including cysteine and phenylalanine, the CDR3 has 13 amino acids. Kept here is only the CDR3 DNA, which spans 39 bases and is read in frame from base 1. As encoded in the germline V gene (reference sequence), CDR1 is GTSNPN while CDR2 is SVGIG. Sample time point, as interpreted from the label and publication: about 28 days (+/-7) after the second vaccine dose. The treatment or condition tag for this specimen amounts to: meningococcal conjugate vaccine given as trial control. Vaccinee samples were obtained from the UK trials COV001 and COV002, which included a single-blind randomized controlled phase 2/3 trial of AZD1222 (ChAdOx1 nCoV-19) in healthy adults. For TCRbeta chain sequencing, PBMC samples were collected from trial participants at day 0 and at day 28 after the second dose. The CDR3 regions of human TCRbeta chains were subjected to immunosequencing. The original methods were these. TCRs in the repertoires were matched against a reference library of SARS-CoV-2-specific TCRs that had been generated with the MIRA antigen-specificity platform. Breadth was defined as the fraction of unique TCRs that were SARS-CoV-2-associated. Depth was defined as the fraction of total T cells that were SARS-CoV-2-associated. Using the MIRA data, every spike-specific TCR was mapped to the spike region that the TCR reacted to and assigned to either a CD4 or a CD8 class. Log10-transformed breadth and depth values were compared by one-way ANOVA with Sidak's multiple comparisons tests. The table was pulled from immuneACCESS by TCRdb, which kept in-frame rearrangements only. Such tables lose some clones; where checked, under half of the loss comes from unresolved V genes, and the rest has no known cause. V and J calls and clone size are those listed in that table; D and trimming were worked out from the DNA. In all, the sample holds 150,000 to 200,000 clones, and around 90% of those were seen once. In total, the top ten clones hold less than 4.5% of the sample.

The chain is encoded by TRBV30 joined to TRBJ1-2, and perhaps TRBD1 as D gene, on 6 matching bases. Source: peripheral blood, taken 28 days after the second dose of the MenACWY control vaccine. The TCR sequence derives from an adult who received the MenACWY meningococcal vaccine as a control. The CDR3 reads as follows: CAWRGGGNYGYTF. The DNA sequence reads TGTGCCTGGAGGGGTGGGGGCAACTATGGCTACACCTTC.